The 28 T cell receptor beta chains given below trace back to one sample, sequenced in a study of chemoradiotherapy in HPV16-positive cancers. Assay used: immunoSEQ multiplex PCR; TCRdb lists only in-frame clones, some missing. The data show over 10,000 clones, approximately 85% seen once. This sample comprised blood, obtained from a patient who underwent chemoradiotherapy. These receptors were taken from a human donor with HPV-associated anogenital cancer.

This chain joins TRBV28 and TRBJ2-5; 7 nucleotides agree with TRBD1. This CDR3 has 15 amino acids. Per germline, CDR1 MDHEN and CDR2 SYDVKM. V lost 4 bases to trimming and J lost 1 base; unmatched junction nucleotides: 6. The CDR3 here is CASSSSAGGQETQYF. In DNA form, the CDR3 reads TGTGCCAGCAGTTCGAGTGCAGGGGGCCAAGAGACCCAGTACTTC.

In nucleotides, the CDR3 is TGTGCCAGCAGCCCTAGCGGGGGGGCCTCTTATTACAATGAGCAGTTCTTC. Its translation: CASSPSGGASYYNEQFF. The genes are TRBV5-6 and TRBJ2-1, with 12 bases identical to TRBD2. Trimming removed 4 bases from V and 4 bases from J; junction bases left unmatched: 9. This CDR3 has 17 amino acids. Germline assignment: CDR1 SGHDT and CDR2 YYEEEE.

This clone has just one count. J is TRBJ2-5 and V is TRBV11-2, with 8 bases matching TRBD2. Germline assignment: CDR1 SGHAT and CDR2 FQNNGV. This CDR3 spans 16 amino acids. V was pared by 1 base and J by 2 bases, with 6 bases of the junction left unmatched. The CDR3 coding sequence is TGTGCCAGCAGCTTAGGGGCGGGGGGTTCTCAAGAGACCCAGTACTTC. It translates to CASSLGAGGSQETQYF.

The chain combines TRBV5-1 with TRBJ2-3; 9 nucleotides align to TRBD1. CDR3 length: 15 residues. Germline-derived CDR1 and CDR2 are SGHRS and YFSETQ. The J segment lost 5 bases and the V segment lost 1 base, leaving 5 bases of the junction unmatched. The CDR3: CASSLRGTGLDTQYF. In DNA form, the CDR3 reads TGCGCCAGCAGCTTGCGAGGGACAGGGTTAGATACGCAGTATTTT.

V is TRBV30 and J is TRBJ1-3; D gene ambiguous. The CDR3 has 16 amino acids. Trimming left V 2 bases short and J 0 bases short, with 14 bases between. The germline V gene encodes CDR1 GTSNPN and CDR2 SVGIG (reference sequence). DNA of the CDR3: TGTGCCTGGAGTTTTGAGGGTTTTCGCTCTGGAAACACCATATATTTT. Translated, it gives CAWSFEGFRSGNTIYF.

J is TRBJ2-7 and V is TRBV7-6, with TRBD1 matching over 8 bases. CDR3 length equals 13 residues. V shed 3 bases and J 7 bases; nucleotides not matched to a gene: 5. The germline CDR1 and CDR2 sequences are SGHVS and FNYEAQ. The CDR3 DNA reads as TGTGCCAGCAGCTTCGGACAGGGACGGGAGCAGTACTTC. Amino acids: CASSFGQGREQYF.

V gene TRBV9 combines with J gene TRBJ1-1; 9 bases are shared with TRBD1. This CDR3 region has 15 residues. The J segment lost 6 bases and the V segment lost 0 bases, leaving 6 bases of the junction unmatched. Per the germline V gene, CDR1 is SGDLS and CDR2 is YYNGEE. The DNA for the CDR3 is TGTGCCAGCAGCGTAGGCCCCGGGGACAGGGCTGAAGCTTTCTTT. Translated: CASSVGPGDRAEAFF.

In this sample, this clone turned up a few times. The rearrangement uses TRBV9 and TRBJ1-5, with 7 nucleotides matching TRBD1. V lost 4 bases to trimming and J lost 6 bases; unmatched junction nucleotides: 10. The CDR3 loop spans 15 amino acids. Germline-derived CDR1 and CDR2 are SGDLS and YYNGEE. The CDR3 loop is CASSLTGALGQPQHF. For the CDR3, the DNA is TGTGCCAGCAGCTTAACAGGGGCTTTAGGTCAGCCCCAGCATTTT.

The V and J genes are TRBV30 and TRBJ1-2, with 10 bases identical to TRBD1. The V gene's germline CDR1 is GTSNPN and CDR2 SVGIG (reference sequence). After removal of 7 bases from V and 4 bases from J, the junction contained 9 bases not matched to a gene. CDR3 size: 14 residues. CDR3 loop: CASKGQGPRYGYTF. CDR3 nucleotide sequence: TGTGCCTCAAAGGGACAGGGGCCCCGCTATGGCTACACCTTC.

The gene calls are TRBV27 and TRBJ2-7; D perhaps matches TRBD1 (6 bases). This CDR3 has 15 amino acids. V shed 0 bases and J shed 3 bases, with 12 bases lying between them. Germline CDR1 is MNHEY and CDR2 is SMNVEV (reference sequence). The CDR3 DNA reads as TGTGCCAGCAGTTTATCCGCCGGACAGTACTACGAGCAGTACGTC. Translated, it gives CASSLSAGQYYEQYV.

CDR3 residues: CASSPFGRGSNTGELFF. The CDR3 DNA follows: TGCGCCAGCAGCCCCTTTGGGAGGGGCAGTAACACCGGGGAGCTGTTTTTT. The chain joins TRBV5-1 to TRBJ2-2; 7 bases are a match to TRBD2. Germline trimming cut 4 bases from V and 2 bases from J; bases unmatched to any gene: 11. Germline CDR1 reads SGHRS; CDR2 reads YFSETQ. The CDR3 covers 17 residues.

The J gene is TRBJ1-2, the V gene TRBV6-1; TRBD1 might be the D (5 bases). Per germline, CDR1 MNHNS and CDR2 SASEGT. Trimming pared 10 bases from V and 4 bases from J, leaving 13 bases between. The CDR3 sequence is 12 residues long. The CDR3 coding sequence is TGTGCCATCACAGGAAGTCCCTATGGCTACACCTTC. It encodes CAITGSPYGYTF.

This clone came up once. The chain carries TRBV6-1 and TRBJ1-3; 7 nucleotides match TRBD1. Germline lookup yields CDR1 MNHNS and CDR2 SASEGT. The CDR3 length is 14 residues. Trimming at V came to 6 bases and at J to 4 bases, leaving 6 bases not matched to a gene. In nucleotides, the CDR3 is TGTGCCAGCAGCCGGACAGGTGCCGGAAACACCATATATTTT. It yields the protein CASSRTGAGNTIYF.

The chain couples TRBV18 to TRBJ1-5; D may be TRBD1 (6 bases). V lost 3 bases and J 1 base, leaving 13 bases between the germline ends. The germline V gene encodes CDR1 KGHSH and CDR2 LQKENI. The CDR3 extends over 16 amino acids. DNA of the CDR3: TGTGCCAGCTCACCGGTTGCACAGGGAAGCAATCAGCCCCAGCATTTT. Translated, it gives CASSPVAQGSNQPQHF.

The chain links TRBV21-1 to TRBJ1-2; the D call TRBD1 from the table was never checked on the DNA. TRBV21-1 is a pseudogene segment. The CDR3 contains 13 residues. CDR3 residues: CARRTGTDYGYTF. The CDR3 coding sequence is TGTGCCAGAAGGACAGGAACAGACTATGGCTACACCTTC.

The table lists this clone with a count of one. The J gene is TRBJ1-3, the V gene TRBV30; perhaps TRBD1 as D (5 bases). The length of the CDR3 is 14 residues. Germline loops: CDR1 GTSNPN, CDR2 SVGIG (reference sequence). Trimming removed 2 bases from V and 3 bases from J, with 11 bases in between. CDR3 DNA: TGTGCCTGGAGTTGGGGGAGTGATGGAAACACCATATATTTT. Translation: CAWSWGSDGNTIYF.

The gene calls are TRBV28 and TRBJ1-2; the D gene is possibly TRBD1 (6 bases). CDR1 MDHEN and CDR2 SYDVKM come from the germline V gene. This CDR3 has 14 residues. V lost 3 bases to trimming and J lost 8 bases, with 16 bases between them. CDR3 bases: TGTGCCAGCAGTTTTTTTCGGGGGGCAAAAGGCTACACCTTC. Translation gives CASSFFRGAKGYTF.

The chain has TRBV27 and TRBJ1-6; possibly TRBD1 for D (5 bases). CDR1 and CDR2 from the germline V gene are MNHEY and SMNVEV (reference sequence). The CDR3 spans 15 residues. V was shortened by 6 bases and J by 8 bases, with 17 bases between the two germline ends. The CDR3 sequence: CASSPRGGRDSPLHF. In DNA form, the CDR3 reads TGTGCCAGCAGCCCCCGCGGGGGTAGGGATTCACCCCTCCACTTT.

Points on this clone: Germline and junction disagree at one end, which may indicate a read error. The J gene is TRBJ1-2, the V gene TRBV20-1, with D maybe TRBD1 (5 bases). CDR1 is DFQATT and CDR2 is SNEGSKA in the germline V gene (reference sequence). The CDR3 length is 11 residues. As DNA, the CDR3 is TGCAGTGCTGAAGAGAGAGGGGAAACCCTCTTC. It specifies CSAEERGETLF.

V and J are TRBV5-5 and TRBJ2-7, with 8 bases aligning to TRBD1. V was pared by 0 bases and J by 6 bases, with 5 bases of the junction left unmatched. The V gene's germline CDR1 is SGHKS and CDR2 YYEKEE (reference sequence). The CDR3 covers 14 residues. CDR3 sequence: CASSLGGQAGEQYV. The CDR3 DNA is TGTGCCAGCAGCTTGGGGGGACAGGCGGGCGAGCAGTACGTC.

This chain joins TRBV19 and TRBJ1-5, with TRBD1 identical over 8 bases. The CDR3 loop spans 14 amino acids. Looked up from germline, CDR1 is LNHDA and CDR2 is SQIVND (reference sequence). V lost 6 bases, J lost 6 bases, and 7 bases stayed unmatched. CDR3 nucleotide sequence: TGTGCCAGTAGCCCGACAGGGGTCGGTCAGCCCCAGCATTTT. As protein: CASSPTGVGQPQHF.

V gene TRBV9 combines with J gene TRBJ1-5; 8 bases line up with TRBD1. Germline V CDR1 and CDR2: SGDLS, YYNGEE. The CDR3 totals 15 residues. The V gene end was trimmed by 4 bases and the J gene end by 7 bases; junction bases not matched to a gene: 10. DNA for the CDR3: TGTGCCAGCAGCCCCGGACAGGGAACGTGGCAGCCCCAGCATTTT. Translating gives CASSPGQGTWQPQHF.

This clone was picked up a small number of times. The rearrangement links TRBV10-2 to TRBJ1-6; D remains ambiguous. This CDR3 is 14 amino acids long. Trimming took off 2 bases at V and 6 bases at J, with 8 bases between the two ends. Per the germline V gene, CDR1 is WSHSY and CDR2 is SAAADI. This CDR3 reads CASSEPPGNSPLHF. CDR3 in DNA: TGCGCCAGCAGTGAGCCCCCGGGTAATTCACCCCTCCACTTT.

This chain connects TRBV9 to TRBJ2-3; D might be TRBD1 or TRBD2, each matching 5 bases. The CDR3 runs to 16 residues. From germline, CDR1 is SGDLS and CDR2 YYNGEE. V was pared by 3 bases and J by 1 base, with 15 bases between. CDR3 loop: CASSGGPAIRTDTQYF. CDR3 nucleotides: TGTGCCAGCAGCGGGGGACCGGCTATTCGCACAGATACGCAGTATTTT. The whole variable domain, remainder taken from reference TRBV9 and TRBJ2-3, is DSGVTQTPKHLITATGQRVTLRCSPRSGDLSVYWYQQSLDQGLQFLIQYYNGEERAKGNILERFSAQQFPDLHSELNLSSLELGDSALYFCASSGGPAIRTDTQYFGPGTRLTVL.

CDR3 residues: CASSAVYEQYF. The CDR3 DNA reads TGTGCCAGCAGTGCCGTTTACGAGCAGTACTTC. The chain combines TRBV2 with TRBJ2-7; D unresolved. Deletions cut 4 bases from V and 4 bases from J, with 5 bases between. Germline V gives CDR1 SNHLY, CDR2 FYNNEI. This CDR3 has 11 amino acids.

V gene TRBV29-1 combines with J gene TRBJ2-1, with D possibly being TRBD1 (5 bases). V lost 7 bases and J lost 8, with 24 bases in between. The CDR3 sequence is 15 residues long. Germline assignment: CDR1 SQVTM and CDR2 ANQGSEA. The CDR3 reads CSGVAWSSQDDEQFF. The CDR3, as DNA: TGCAGCGGAGTCGCATGGTCTTCACAGGATGATGAGCAGTTCTTC.

The chain combines TRBV7-8 with TRBJ2-2; D remains ambiguous. Germline values: CDR1 SGHVS, CDR2 FQNEAQ. V was trimmed by 3 bases and J by 7 bases, leaving 9 bases between them. The CDR3 runs 13 residues. The CDR3 nucleotides read TGTGCCAGCAGCTTCGTGGTGGGCGGGGAGCTGTTTTTT. As protein: CASSFVVGGELFF.

This chain links TRBV10-2 with TRBJ1-4, with TRBD1 identical over 7 bases. Germline CDR1 WSHSY, CDR2 SAAADI. V was pared by 5 bases and J by 8 bases, with 8 bases of the junction left unmatched. The CDR3 is 14 residues long. The CDR3 region is CASSLGQAGEKLFF. CDR3 coding DNA: TGCGCCAGCAGTTTAGGACAGGCGGGAGAAAAACTGTTTTTT.